This T cell receptor (beta chain) was found in a study of Ad26.COV2.S vaccination and SARS-CoV-2 variants. The treatment: 15 to 20 received Ad26.COV2.S at low or high dose, single or two shots; about 5 received placebo; per-sample allocation not given. Collection of samples fell on day 63 after the first vaccine or placebo injection. Using immunoSEQ multiplex PCR, the repertoire was profiled, and TCRdb retains in-frame clones only, with some absent. Here the sample spans about 460,000 clones, approximately 90% being singletons. Germline CDR1 reads LGHDT; CDR2 reads YNNKEL (reference sequence). CDR3 length: 11 residues. V lost 0 bases and J 8 bases, leaving 3 bases between the germline ends.

This clonotype was sampled from a person aged 18-60 years who received the Ad26.COV2.S COVID-19 vaccine or a placebo. This sample comprised peripheral blood, obtained in a trial of Ad26.COV2.S vaccine versus placebo. The chain combines TRBV3-1 (or the pseudogene TRBV3-2) with TRBJ2-3; D gene ambiguous. The CDR3 sequence: CASSQDGTQYF. CDR3 nucleotide sequence: TGTGCCAGCAGCCAAGACGGTACGCAGTATTTT.